This TCR beta chain was retrieved from a study of T cell repertoires in cytomegalovirus infection. Study at large: Public TCR beta signatures provided an indication of both CMV infection and a matching HLA type. Study observations and caveats: There were HLA-C-restricted CMV-specific TCR beta clonotypes dominating the ex vivo response.

The table lists this clonotype with many counts. Its target is not known. TCRdb redid the calling of the reads with MiXCR, one entry per CDR3 protein. The top ten clones hold roughly an eighth of a sample with some 450,000 distinct CDR3 sequences, roughly 30% of them seen once. Sequenced input: PBMCs. The source is a human donor in good health (CMV status not recorded). Some clones in this sample may be carry-over from other donors' samples.

For the CDR3, the DNA is TGTGCCAGCACTCCCCCCCGAGGCCCCCTCCACTTT. Translated: CASTPPRGPLHF. The chain joins TRBV28 to TRBJ1-6, with D unclear. The V gene's germline CDR1 is MDHEN and CDR2 SYDVKM. Trimming shortened V by 7 bases and J by 13 bases, and 14 bases separated the two germline ends. The CDR3 has 12 amino acids.